This T cell receptor beta chain was recorded in a study of T cell responses to AZD1222 COVID-19 vaccine. Study-wide results and limits: The donor cohort was predominantly white British with a female majority, and clonal diversity may have been underestimated. Spike-specific TCR breadth and depth rose after two AZD1222 doses. Vaccine-related CD4 TCRs covered spike, predominating at 160-218 and 743-854.

CDR3 length: 14 amino acids. V lost 1 base to trimming and J lost 1 base, with 7 bases between them. Germline CDR1 is SGHVS and CDR2 is FQNEAQ. Measured with immunoSEQ multiplex PCR; TCRdb has only the in-frame clones, and not every one. There are about 110,000 clones in the sample; approximately 91% occur only once, and 13% lies in the top ten. Of note for this clone: Its antigen remains unknown.

The clonotype comes from an adult in good health. This specimen consisted of peripheral blood, obtained on day 0 of MenACWY control vaccination. This chain joins TRBV7-8 and TRBJ1-1; D uncertain. The CDR3 coding sequence is TGTGCCAGCAGCTTAGTTATGGAGAACACTGAAGCTTTCTTT. Translated: CASSLVMENTEAFF.